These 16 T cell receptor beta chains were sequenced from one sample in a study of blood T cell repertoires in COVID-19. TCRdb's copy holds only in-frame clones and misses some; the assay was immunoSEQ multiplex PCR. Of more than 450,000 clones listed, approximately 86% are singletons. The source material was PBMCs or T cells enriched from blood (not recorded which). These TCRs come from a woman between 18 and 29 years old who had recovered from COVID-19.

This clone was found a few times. The CDR3 here is CASSLSGGRYEQYF. In DNA form, the CDR3 reads TGTGCCAGCAGTCTTAGCGGGGGTCGGTACGAGCAGTACTTC. The rearrangement uses TRBV2 and TRBJ2-7, with 9 bases matching TRBD2. Trimming cost V 5 bases and J 4 bases; bases outside gene matches: 6. CDR1 and CDR2 from the germline V gene are SNHLY and FYNNEI. CDR3 size: 14 residues.

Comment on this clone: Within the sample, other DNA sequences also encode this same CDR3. The DNA for the CDR3 is TGTGCCAGCAGTGGTACAGCGAACACTGAAGCTTTCTTT. It encodes CASSGTANTEAFF. The chain couples TRBV2 to TRBJ1-1; D remains ambiguous. V was clipped by 4 bases and J by 1 base, with 7 bases between them. This CDR3 spans 13 amino acids. The germline V gene encodes CDR1 SNHLY and CDR2 FYNNEI.

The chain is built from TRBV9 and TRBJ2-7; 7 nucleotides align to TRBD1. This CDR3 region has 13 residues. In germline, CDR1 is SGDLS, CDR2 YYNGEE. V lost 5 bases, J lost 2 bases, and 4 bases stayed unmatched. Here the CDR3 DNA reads TGTGCCAGCAGTGCCGGGACAGCCTACGAGCAGTACTTC. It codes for CASSAGTAYEQYF.

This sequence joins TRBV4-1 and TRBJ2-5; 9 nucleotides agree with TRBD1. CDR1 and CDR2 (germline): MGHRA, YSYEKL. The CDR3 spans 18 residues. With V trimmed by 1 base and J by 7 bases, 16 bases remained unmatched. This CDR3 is CASSQAVGTGQLQGTQYF. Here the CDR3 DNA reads TGCGCCAGCAGCCAAGCGGTGGGGACAGGGCAGCTTCAGGGGACCCAGTACTTC.

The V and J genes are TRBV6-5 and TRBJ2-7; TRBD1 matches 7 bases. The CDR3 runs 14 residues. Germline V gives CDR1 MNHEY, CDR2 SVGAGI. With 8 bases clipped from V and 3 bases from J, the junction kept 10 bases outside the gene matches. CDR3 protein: CASQTGRNFYEQYF. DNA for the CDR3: TGTGCCAGCCAGACAGGGAGAAATTTCTACGAGCAGTACTTC.

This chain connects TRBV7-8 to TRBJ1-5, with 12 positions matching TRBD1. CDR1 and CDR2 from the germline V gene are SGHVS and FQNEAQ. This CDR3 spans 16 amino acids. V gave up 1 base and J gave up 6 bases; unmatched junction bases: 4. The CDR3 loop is CASSLGGTGGIQPQHF. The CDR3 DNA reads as TGTGCCAGCAGCTTAGGTGGGACAGGGGGCATTCAGCCCCAGCATTTT.

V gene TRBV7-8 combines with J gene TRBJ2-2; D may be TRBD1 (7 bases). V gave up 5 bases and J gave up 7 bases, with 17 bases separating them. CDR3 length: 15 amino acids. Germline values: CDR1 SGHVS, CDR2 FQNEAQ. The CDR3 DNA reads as TGTGCCAGCAGCCCGCGGAGGGGGCGAGGCGGGGAGCTGTTTTTT. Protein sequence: CASSPRRGRGGELFF.

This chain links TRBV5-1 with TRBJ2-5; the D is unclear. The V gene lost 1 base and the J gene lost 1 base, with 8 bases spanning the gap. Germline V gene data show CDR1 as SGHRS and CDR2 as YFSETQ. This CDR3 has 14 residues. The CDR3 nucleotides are TGCGCCAGCAGCTTGATCCCTTCCCAAGAGACCCAGTACTTC. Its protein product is CASSLIPSQETQYF.

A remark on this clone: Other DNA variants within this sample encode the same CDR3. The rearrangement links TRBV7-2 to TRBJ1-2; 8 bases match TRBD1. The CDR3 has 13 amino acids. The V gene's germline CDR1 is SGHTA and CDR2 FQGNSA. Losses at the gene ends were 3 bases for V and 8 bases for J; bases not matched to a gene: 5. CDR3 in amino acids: CASSLDRVDGYTF. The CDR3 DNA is TGTGCCAGCAGCTTGGACAGGGTTGACGGCTACACCTTC.

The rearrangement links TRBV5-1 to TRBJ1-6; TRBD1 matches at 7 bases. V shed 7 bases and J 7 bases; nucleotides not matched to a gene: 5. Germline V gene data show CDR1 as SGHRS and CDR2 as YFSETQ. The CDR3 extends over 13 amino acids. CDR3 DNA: TGCGCCAGCGGGGGACAGCCCAATTCACCCCTCCACTTT. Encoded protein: CASGGQPNSPLHF.

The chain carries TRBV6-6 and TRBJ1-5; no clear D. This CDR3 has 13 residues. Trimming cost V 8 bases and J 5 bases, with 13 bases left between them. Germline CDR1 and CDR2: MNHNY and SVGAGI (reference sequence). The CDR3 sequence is CASVRGLDQPQHF. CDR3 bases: TGTGCCAGCGTTAGAGGGTTGGATCAGCCCCAGCATTTT.

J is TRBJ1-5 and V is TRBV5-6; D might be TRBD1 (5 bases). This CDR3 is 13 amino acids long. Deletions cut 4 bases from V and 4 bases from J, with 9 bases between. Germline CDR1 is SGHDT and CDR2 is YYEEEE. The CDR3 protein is CASSPGGNQPQHF. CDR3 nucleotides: TGTGCCAGCAGCCCCGGGGGGAATCAGCCCCAGCATTTT.

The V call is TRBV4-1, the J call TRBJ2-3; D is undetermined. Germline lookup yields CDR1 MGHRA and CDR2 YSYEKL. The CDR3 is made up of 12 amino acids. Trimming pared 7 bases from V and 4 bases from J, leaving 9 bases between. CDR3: CASKLIPDTQYF. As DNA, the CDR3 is TGCGCCAGCAAGCTGATCCCAGATACGCAGTATTTT.

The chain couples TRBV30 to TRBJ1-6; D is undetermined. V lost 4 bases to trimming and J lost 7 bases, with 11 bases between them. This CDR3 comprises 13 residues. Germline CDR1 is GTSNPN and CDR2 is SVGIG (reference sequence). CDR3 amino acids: CAWTLNLNSPLHF. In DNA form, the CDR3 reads TGTGCCTGGACTCTCAACTTGAATTCACCCCTCCACTTT.

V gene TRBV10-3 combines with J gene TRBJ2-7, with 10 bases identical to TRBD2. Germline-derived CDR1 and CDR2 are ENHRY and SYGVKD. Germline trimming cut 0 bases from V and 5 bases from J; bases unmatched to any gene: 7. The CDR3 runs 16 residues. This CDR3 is CAISESWASGGHEQYF. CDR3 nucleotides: TGTGCCATCAGTGAGTCCTGGGCTAGCGGGGGCCACGAGCAGTACTTC.

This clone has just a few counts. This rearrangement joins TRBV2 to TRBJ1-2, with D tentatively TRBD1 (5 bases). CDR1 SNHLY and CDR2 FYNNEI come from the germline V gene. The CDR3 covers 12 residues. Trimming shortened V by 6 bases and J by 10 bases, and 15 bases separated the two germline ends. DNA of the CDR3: TGTGCCAGCAGCCCCTGGGGGGATTCCTACACCTTC. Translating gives CASSPWGDSYTF.